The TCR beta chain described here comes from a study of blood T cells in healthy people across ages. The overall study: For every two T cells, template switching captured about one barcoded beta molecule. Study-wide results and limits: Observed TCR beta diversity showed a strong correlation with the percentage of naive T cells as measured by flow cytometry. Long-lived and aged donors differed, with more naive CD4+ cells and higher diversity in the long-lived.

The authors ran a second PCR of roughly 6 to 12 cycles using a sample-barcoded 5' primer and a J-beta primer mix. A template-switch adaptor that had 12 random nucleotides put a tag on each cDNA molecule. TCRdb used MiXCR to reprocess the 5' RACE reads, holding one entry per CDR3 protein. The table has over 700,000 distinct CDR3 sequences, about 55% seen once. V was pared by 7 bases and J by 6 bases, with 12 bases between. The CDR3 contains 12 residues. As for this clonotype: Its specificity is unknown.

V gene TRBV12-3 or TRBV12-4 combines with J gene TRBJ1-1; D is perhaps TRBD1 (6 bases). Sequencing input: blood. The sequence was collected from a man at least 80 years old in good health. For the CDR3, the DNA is TGTGCCAGCAAGGGGGAGGGAGCTGAAGCTTTCTTT. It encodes CASKGEGAEAFF.